A single count supports the clone carrying this TCR beta chain. These data belong to a study of blood T cell repertoires in COVID-19. Study-wide background: Some COVID-19 samples were acute and others convalescent; all came from the United States, Italy and Spain. T cells, B-cell-depleted T cells, or PBMCs supplied cDNA or gDNA.

Seattle researchers signed up patients amid active infection and tracked them longitudinally. In the original analysis: Amplification with reference gene primers provided the estimates of nucleated cell counts. Assay: immunoSEQ multiplex PCR; the TCRdb copy retains only in-frame clones and omits some. The V and J calls and the clone size are those of that table, but D and trimming were determined from the DNA. Among approximately 350,000 clones listed, more than 70% were seen once. The V gene's germline CDR1 is SGHRS and CDR2 YFSETQ. This CDR3 is built from 14 residues. With 0 bases clipped from V and 8 bases from J, the junction kept 7 bases outside the gene matches.

The receptor's source is a woman aged 30 to 39 with COVID-19, enrolled during active disease. Material: peripheral blood. This sequence joins TRBV5-1 and TRBJ1-2, with 7 bases fitting TRBD1. The CDR3 region is CASSLDTGAHGYTF. CDR3 in DNA: TGCGCCAGCAGCTTGGATACAGGGGCTCACGGCTACACCTTC.